The 17 T cell receptor beta chains presented below share a single source sample, sequenced in a study of blood T cell repertoires in COVID-19. Clones were read by immunoSEQ multiplex PCR, and TCRdb kept only the in-frame ones, dropping some. This table has approximately 130,000 clones, over 75% appearing once. What was sequenced was peripheral blood. These receptor sequences come from a man aged 65-85 years with active or convalescent COVID-19.

Concerning this clone itself: A read error may explain this, as a much larger clone is one base away. The J gene is TRBJ2-1, the V gene TRBV21-1; TRBD2, the table's D call, was not compared with the DNA. TRBV21-1 is given as a pseudogene. The CDR3 runs to 11 residues. The CDR3 sequence is CASSLYNEQFF. Here the CDR3 DNA reads TGTGCCAGCAGCCTCTACAATGAGCAGTTCTTC.

This sequence joins TRBV4-1 and TRBJ1-1, with TRBD1 as a possible D gene (5 bases). Deletions cut 7 bases from V and 4 bases from J, with 13 bases between. The germline V gene encodes CDR1 MGHRA and CDR2 YSYEKL. The CDR3 has 13 amino acids. CDR3 nucleotide sequence: TGCGCCAGCAACGGGGGTCGGAGCACTGAAGCTTTCTTT. It codes for CASNGGRSTEAFF.

V usage is TRBV21-1 and J usage is TRBJ1-2; TRBD1 was called by the table and not checked on the DNA. TRBV21-1 is a recognized pseudogene. CDR3 size: 15 residues. The CDR3 DNA sequence: TGTGCCAGCAGCAAAGGGCAGGGAAAGATCTATGGCTACACCTTC. This encodes CASSKGQGKIYGYTF.

V usage is TRBV11-2 and J usage is TRBJ1-2, with a weak D call TRBD1 (5 bases). This CDR3 spans 15 amino acids. The germline gives CDR1 SGHAT, CDR2 FQNNGV. The V end was cut by 1 base, the J end by 4 bases, with 13 bases between. The CDR3 DNA follows: TGTGCCAGCAGCTTAGGCCGCACAGGTTCCTATGGCTACACCTTC. It encodes CASSLGRTGSYGYTF.

The V and J genes are TRBV11-2 and TRBJ2-1; 12 bases line up with TRBD1. The CDR3 length is 15 residues. V shed 4 bases and J 4 bases; nucleotides not matched to a gene: 2. Germline V gene sequence: CDR1 SGHAT, CDR2 FQNNGV. CDR3: CASSWGQGAYNEQFF. The CDR3 region has the DNA TGTGCCAGCAGCTGGGGACAGGGGGCTTACAATGAGCAGTTCTTC.

The chain joins TRBV28 to TRBJ2-2; TRBD2 matches 7 bases. The CDR3 extends over 15 amino acids. Trimming removed 5 bases from V and 4 bases from J; junction bases left unmatched: 7. Germline V gives CDR1 MDHEN, CDR2 SYDVKM. The CDR3 here is CASSTMGGVTGELFF. The CDR3 coding sequence is TGTGCCAGCAGTACGATGGGAGGGGTCACCGGGGAGCTGTTTTTT.

This chain uses TRBV4-1 with TRBJ1-2; 7 nucleotides line up with TRBD1. Germline CDR1 MGHRA, CDR2 YSYEKL. The CDR3 is 15 residues long. J lost 8 bases, V lost 1 base, and 10 bases had no gene match. The CDR3 DNA sequence: TGCGCCAGCAGCCAAGGAGCAGGGGGAATGAAAGGCTACACCTTC. Translation: CASSQGAGGMKGYTF.

The rearrangement links TRBV4-1 to TRBJ1-1; tentative D call: TRBD1 (6 bases). Germline assignment: CDR1 MGHRA and CDR2 YSYEKL. The CDR3 is 16 amino acids. The V gene lost 0 bases and the J gene lost 1 base, with 12 bases spanning the gap. CDR3 in amino acids: CASSQEWTVTNTEAFF. Written as DNA, the CDR3 is TGCGCCAGCAGCCAAGAATGGACAGTAACGAACACTGAAGCTTTCTTT.

In its sample, this clone was seen once. This chain joins TRBV28 and TRBJ1-5; D not certain. CDR3 length: 12 amino acids. Germline CDR1 MDHEN, CDR2 SYDVKM. V was clipped by 4 bases and J by 6 bases, with 7 bases between them. In nucleotides, the CDR3 is TGTGCCAGCAGTTCATCCGGTCAGCCCCAGCATTTT. Protein product: CASSSSGQPQHF. The full variable domain, completed using reference TRBV28 and TRBJ1-5, is DVKVTQSSRYLVKRTGEKVFLECVQDMDHENMFWYRQDPGLGLRLIYFSYDVKMKEKGDIPEGYSVSREKKERFSLILESASTNQTSMYLCASSSSGQPQHFGDGTRLSIL.

This sequence joins TRBV6-5 and TRBJ2-3; the match to TRBD1 covers 10 bases. CDR1 is MNHEY and CDR2 is SVGAGI in the germline V gene. V lost 8 bases and J lost 2; bases outside the gene matches: 7. The CDR3 has 15 amino acids. The chain's CDR3 is CASLPTGGLTDTQYF. CDR3 coding DNA: TGTGCCAGCTTGCCGACAGGGGGCCTCACAGATACGCAGTATTTT.

This clone was detected many times. The chain links TRBV9 to TRBJ2-3; 10 bases are shared with TRBD2. CDR3 length: 14 amino acids. The germline gives CDR1 SGDLS, CDR2 YYNGEE. V lost 4 bases, J lost 10 bases, and 9 bases stayed unmatched. The CDR3: CASSPRLAGTAQYF. In nucleotides, the CDR3 is TGTGCCAGCAGCCCCCGACTAGCGGGTACTGCGCAGTATTTT.

The genes are TRBV11-3 and TRBJ2-2; TRBD2 aligns across 7 bases. The CDR3 runs 13 residues. Trimming took 8 bases from V and 0 from J; bases not matched to a gene: 0. CDR1 and CDR2 from the germline V gene are SGHNT and YENEEA. The CDR3 protein is CASGLANTGELFF. As DNA, the CDR3 is TGTGCCAGCGGACTAGCGAACACCGGGGAGCTGTTTTTT.

The rearrangement links TRBV11-1 to TRBJ2-1; 9 bases align to TRBD2. CDR3 length equals 16 residues. The V and J ends lost 1 base and 8 bases, in that order; junction bases with no gene match: 9. Germline CDR1 reads SGHAT; CDR2 reads FQDESV (reference sequence). The CDR3 is CASSLGVSGSIDEQFF. The DNA of the CDR3 is TGTGCCAGCAGCTTAGGCGTTAGCGGGAGTATAGATGAGCAGTTCTTC. The full variable domain, rest sourced from reference TRBV11-1 and TRBJ2-1, is EAEVAQSPRYKITEKSQAVAFWCDPISGHATLYWYRQILGQGPELLVQFQDESVVDDSQLPKDRFSAERLKGVDSTLKIQPAELGDSAMYLCASSLGVSGSIDEQFFGPGTRLTVL.

This chain joins TRBV12-5 and TRBJ1-4, with 7 nucleotides matching TRBD1. From germline, CDR1 is LGHNT and CDR2 FRNRAP. The CDR3 sequence is 15 residues long. V shed 7 bases, J shed 3 bases, and the junction held 8 bases outside the gene matches. CDR3 coding DNA: TGTGCTAGTGCCCTAACCGGGACAGCTAATGAAAAACTGTTTTTT. Protein: CASALTGTANEKLFF. The complete variable domain, with remaining parts taken from reference TRBV12-5 and TRBJ1-4, reads DARVTQTPRHKVTEMGQEVTMRCQPILGHNTVFWYRQTMMQGLELLAYFRNRAPLDDSGMPKDRFSAEMPDATLATLKIQPSEPRDSAVYFCASALTGTANEKLFFGSGTQLSVL.

V gene TRBV29-1 combines with J gene TRBJ2-5, with D possibly TRBD1 on 5 matching bases. Germline assignment: CDR1 SQVTM and CDR2 ANQGSEA. V was trimmed by 7 bases and J by 1 base, leaving 16 bases between them. The CDR3 sequence is 14 residues long. CDR3 coding DNA: TGCAGCGGTCGGCAGGGATTTGGCCAAGAGACCCAGTACTTC. This sequence encodes CSGRQGFGQETQYF.

The chain links TRBV6-1 to TRBJ2-7, with no clear D. V lost 3 bases and J lost 1, with 16 bases in between. Germline-derived CDR1 and CDR2 are MNHNS and SASEGT. CDR3 length: 16 residues. This CDR3 reads CASSDSDRVLSYEQYF. The CDR3 coding sequence is TGTGCCAGCAGTGATTCGGATCGGGTCCTATCCTACGAGCAGTACTTC.

The chain recombines TRBV9 with TRBJ2-3; 14 nucleotides line up with TRBD2. With V trimmed by 4 bases and J by 6 bases, 10 bases remained unmatched. Germline-derived CDR1 and CDR2 are SGDLS and YYNGEE. CDR3 length: 17 residues. This CDR3 is CASSQRGLAGEQDTQYF. The CDR3, as DNA: TGTGCCAGCAGCCAGCGGGGACTAGCGGGAGAGCAGGATACGCAGTATTTT.